This is a list of T cell receptor beta chains from one sample in a study of T-cell memory formation after mild COVID-19. TCRdb reprocessed the 5' RACE reads with MiXCR, giving one entry per CDR3 protein. The sample lists approximately 110,000 distinct CDR3 sequences; about 24% were seen once. The sequenced material came from PBMCs or a T cell subset sorted from them (not recorded which). The receptors originated from a man younger than 35 who had mild COVID-19 (a few samples of this study predate the infection). Cell type and time point are not known. Both conserved end residues are part of each CDR3. Each record gives: J gene, CDR3 length, V gene, CDR3 protein.

TRBJ1-1 15 TRBV7-9 CASSLVPGRDTEAFF
TRBJ1-5 16 TRBV4-1 CASSQDVGNLDQPQHF
TRBJ2-3 13 TRBV12-3/TRBV12-4 CATLLDRTDTQYF
TRBJ2-7 12 TRBV4-1 CASSQDGDEQYF
TRBJ1-2 16 TRBV6-5 CASSNLGGSISYGYTF
TRBJ1-1 14 TRBV9 CASSPQEGGPEAFF
TRBJ2-3 15 TRBV25-1 CARTAGGPRADTQYF
TRBJ2-1 15 TRBV9 CASSATGGVSNEQFF
TRBJ1-4 14 TRBV24-1 CATSDLGVGEKLFF
TRBJ2-3 16 TRBV7-9 CASSNRQGPDTDTQYF
TRBJ1-1 13 TRBV6-5 CASSYSPGTEAFF
TRBJ2-7 12 TRBV29-1 CSVGWGLGEQYF
TRBJ2-5 16 TRBV6-5 CASSYSVGGGGETQYF
TRBJ2-1 16 TRBV11-2 CASSFGGTGAYNEQFF
TRBJ2-1 17 TRBV19 CASSIDGSGDHYNEQFF
TRBJ1-1 10 TRBV29-1 CSVASAEAFF
TRBJ1-1 15 TRBV29-1 CSVEGWDRASTEAFF
TRBJ2-5 17 TRBV7-2 CASSLVGTYHNQETQYF
TRBJ2-6 15 TRBV6-1 CASSEAGSGANVLTF
TRBJ1-1 13 TRBV7-6 CASSSRDRREAFF
TRBJ2-5 15 TRBV7-6 CASSLERTDRETQYF
TRBJ1-1 12 TRBV19 CASSMGGTEAFF
TRBJ2-3 14 TRBV7-2 CASSFWGSTDTQYF
TRBJ1-1 14 TRBV4-2 CASSQAWADTEAFF
TRBJ2-2 15 TRBV12-3/TRBV12-4 CASSLEPGTPWELFF
TRBJ2-5 15 TRBV5-1 CASSLTQGRQETQYF
TRBJ1-3 22 TRBV11-2 CASSLRREERATPGISGNTIYF
TRBJ1-1 12 TRBV7-9 CASNLGGTEAFF
TRBJ1-1 15 TRBV5-1 CASSLALGVNTEAFF
TRBJ1-5 17 TRBV7-9 CASSSYEGGYSNQPQHF
TRBJ2-1 14 TRBV12-3/TRBV12-4 CASSLAGGPAEQFF
TRBJ2-5 15 TRBV2 CASSPWMSEEETQYF
TRBJ2-1 17 TRBV4-1 CASSQYGTGGSYNEQFF
TRBJ2-1 13 TRBV14 CASSKGSYNEQFF
TRBJ1-1 14 TRBV29-1 CSVEDWWMNTEAFF
TRBJ1-5 14 TRBV6-2/TRBV6-3 CASRSGLSNQPQHF
TRBJ2-2 13 TRBV11-2 CASWEGYTGELFF
TRBJ2-2 14 TRBV24-1 CATSDRENTGELFF
TRBJ1-2 13 TRBV6-2/TRBV6-3 CASSWSGNYGYTF
TRBJ2-1 15 TRBV7-8 CASSLSGGAGNEQFF
TRBJ1-5 14 TRBV6-5 CASSLYGDHQPQHF
TRBJ2-7 16 TRBV12-5 CASGEPQGGGSYEQYF
TRBJ2-7 18 TRBV27 CASSLLAGRWGGHYEQYF
TRBJ1-2 14 TRBV5-1 CASSSPGTDYGYTF
TRBJ2-6 13 TRBV29-1 CSVKSSGANVLTF
TRBJ2-3 15 TRBV7-2 CASSQYPRVIDTQYF
TRBJ1-1 14 TRBV29-1 CSAAGTAVNTEAFF
TRBJ2-3 15 TRBV20-1 CSARGTSGVRDTQYF
TRBJ2-3 18 TRBV4-1 CASSQAVGTSGGTDTQYF
TRBJ2-3 13 TRBV5-1 CASSGGAGDTQYF
TRBJ2-1 15 TRBV5-1 CASSSGTGSYNEQFF
TRBJ1-6 15 TRBV7-9 CASSLVEGVDSPLHF